Presented here are 28 T cell receptor beta chains from one specimen sequenced in a study of T cells in Graves' hyperthyroidism and ophthalmopathy. Using RNA transcripts as the source, TCR beta CDR3 regions were amplified. A first-round RT-PCR of the TCR CDR3 used the HTBI primer set. From the multiplex PCR reads, TCRdb called clonotypes with MiXCR, one entry per CDR3 protein. The sample lists about 290,000 distinct CDR3 sequences; over 15% were seen once. The sample was blood. These receptors were obtained from a man aged 30 to 39 with Graves' hyperthyroidism.

This clonotype has just a few counts. The chain carries TRBV4-1 and TRBJ2-2; TRBD2 matches at 13 bases. The CDR3 length is 17 residues. The ends lost 1 base at V and 6 bases at J; junction bases unmatched: 5. CDR1 and CDR2 (germline): MGHRA, YSYEKL. The CDR3 DNA reads as TGCGCCAGCAGCCAAGTGAGACTAGCGGGAGGTTCCGGGGAGCTGTTTTTT. The encoded protein is CASSQVRLAGGSGELFF.

Ten or more counts support this clonotype. The chain employs TRBV11-2 and TRBJ2-3; D call uncertain. Germline CDR1 and CDR2: SGHAT and FQNNGV. The CDR3 is made up of 11 amino acids. The V end was cut by 3 bases, the J end by 4 bases, with 2 bases between. CDR3 DNA sequence: TGTGCCAGCAGCTTCGCAGATACGCAGTATTTT. The encoded protein is CASSFADTQYF.

This clonotype has ten or more counts. V usage is TRBV27 and J usage is TRBJ1-2, with 7 bases identical to TRBD1. There are 14 residues in the CDR3. Germline-derived CDR1 and CDR2 are MNHEY and SMNVEV (reference sequence). The V segment lost 3 bases and the J segment 4 bases; nucleotides outside the gene matches: 5. The CDR3 sequence is CASSFSGTAYGYTF. In nucleotides, the CDR3 is TGTGCCAGCAGTTTTTCCGGGACAGCCTATGGCTACACCTTC.

This chain links TRBV25-1 with TRBJ2-7; 7 bases are shared with TRBD2. This CDR3 is 13 amino acids long. Germline V gives CDR1 MGHDK, CDR2 SYGVNS. The J segment lost 5 bases and the V segment lost 6 bases, leaving 7 bases of the junction unmatched. The CDR3 sequence is CASSGLEFHEQYF. The CDR3 DNA is TGTGCCAGCAGCGGACTAGAATTCCACGAGCAGTACTTC.

Many counts were recorded for this clonotype. This chain uses TRBV5-1 with TRBJ2-3; D perhaps matches TRBD2 (6 bases). Between the trimmed V and J ends, which lost 4 bases and 2 bases, there was a span of 11 bases. CDR3 length equals 14 residues. Looked up from germline, CDR1 is SGHRS and CDR2 is YFSETQ. The CDR3 DNA follows: TGCGCCAGCAGCACCGGGACTGTCACAGATACGCAGTATTTT. This gives the protein CASSTGTVTDTQYF.

In this sample, this clonotype turned up many times. This chain connects TRBV20-1 to TRBJ2-4, with TRBD2 identical over 10 bases. Germline V gene lookup returns CDR1 DFQATT and CDR2 SNEGSKA (reference sequence). Trimming cost V 5 bases and J 3 bases; bases outside gene matches: 7. This CDR3 spans 15 amino acids. CDR3 protein: CSAPKREGRKNIQYF. The CDR3, as DNA: TGCAGTGCTCCCAAGCGGGAGGGCCGCAAAAACATTCAGTACTTC.

This chain links TRBV20-1 with TRBJ1-1, with 11 bases lining up with TRBD1. Germline CDR1 and CDR2: DFQATT and SNEGSKA (reference sequence). This CDR3 comprises 14 residues. With V trimmed by 3 bases and J by 5 bases, 5 bases remained unmatched. CDR3 region: CSASWTGGGTEAFF. CDR3 coding DNA: TGCAGTGCTAGCTGGACAGGGGGCGGAACTGAAGCTTTCTTT.

The chain links TRBV18 to TRBJ2-2, with D unclear. The V and J ends lost 3 bases and 4 bases respectively, with 6 bases between them. The CDR3 has 13 amino acids. Germline lookup yields CDR1 KGHSH and CDR2 LQKENI. The CDR3 here is CASSPAGTGELFF. In nucleotides, the CDR3 is TGTGCCAGCTCACCCGCCGGCACCGGGGAGCTGTTTTTT.

This clonotype was seen a few times. The genes are TRBV2 and TRBJ1-2; D remains ambiguous. CDR3 size: 13 residues. Trimming took off 3 bases at V and 4 bases at J, with 9 bases between the two ends. Germline CDR1 reads SNHLY; CDR2 reads FYNNEI. CDR3 in DNA: TGTGCCAGCAGTGAGGGCAGAACCTATGGCTACACCTTC. Its translation is CASSEGRTYGYTF.

Only a few counts were recorded for this clonotype. This chain uses TRBV11-2 with TRBJ1-2, with D hard to call. V was clipped by 2 bases and J by 7 bases, with 17 bases between them. This CDR3 contains 15 residues. CDR1 SGHAT and CDR2 FQNNGV come from the germline V gene. The CDR3 loop reads CASSLFPFGLSGYTF. Here the CDR3 DNA reads TGTGCCAGCAGCTTATTTCCATTCGGTCTCTCTGGCTACACCTTC. Full variable domain (outside the CDR3, taken from reference TRBV11-2 and TRBJ1-2): EAGVAQSPRYKIIEKRQSVAFWCNPISGHATLYWYQQILGQGPKLLIQFQNNGVVDDSQLPKDRFSAERLKGVDSTLKIQPAKLEDSAVYLCASSLFPFGLSGYTFGSGTRLTVV.

This clonotype was seen a handful of times. The chain recombines TRBV2 with TRBJ1-4; no definite D call. V lost 0 bases to trimming and J lost 8 bases, with 13 bases between them. Germline V lookup: CDR1 SNHLY, CDR2 FYNNEI. The CDR3 is 15 residues long. The CDR3 spells CASSEALGQWEKLFF. CDR3 sequence (DNA): TGTGCCAGCAGTGAAGCGCTTGGGCAGTGGGAAAAACTGTTTTTT.

Ten or more counts support this clonotype. The chain couples TRBV5-1 to TRBJ2-7; weak D call: TRBD1 (6 bases). Per the germline V gene, CDR1 is SGHRS and CDR2 is YFSETQ. V shed 4 bases and J shed 6 bases, with 17 bases lying between them. The CDR3 covers 14 residues. Written as DNA, the CDR3 is TGCGCCAGCAGCACGGTACAGGGATCTACCGAGCAGTACTTC. Encoded protein: CASSTVQGSTEQYF.

The chain couples TRBV6-2 or TRBV6-3 to TRBJ1-6; D is ambiguous. V lost 7 bases, J lost 10 bases, and 11 bases lay in between. Germline-derived CDR1 and CDR2 are MNHEY and SVGEGT. The CDR3 consists of 12 residues. CDR3 sequence: CASNGVRSPLHF. DNA of the CDR3: TGTGCCAGCAACGGGGTAAGGTCACCCCTCCACTTT.

The J gene is TRBJ1-2, the V gene TRBV7-9, with TRBD1 identical over 7 bases. This CDR3 has 15 residues. CDR1 is SEHNR, CDR2 FQNEAQ, per germline (reference sequence). The V segment lost 7 bases and the J segment 8 bases; nucleotides outside the gene matches: 16. The CDR3 reads CASTLTQKGAEGYTF. CDR3 DNA sequence: TGTGCCAGCACCCTAACTCAAAAGGGGGCGGAAGGCTACACCTTC.

V and J are TRBV3-1 and TRBJ2-7; 8 bases are a match to TRBD2. This CDR3 spans 15 amino acids. Germline V gene sequence: CDR1 LGHDT, CDR2 YNNKEL (reference sequence). The J segment lost 0 bases and the V segment lost 1 base, leaving 2 bases of the junction unmatched. The DNA of the CDR3 is TGTGCCAGCAGCCAAGGGGCGGGAGGCTCCTACGAGCAGTACTTC. Amino acids: CASSQGAGGSYEQYF.

Remarks on this clonotype: Mismatch with germline at one junction end may stem from a read error. This chain joins TRBV7-8 and TRBJ1-3; D is undetermined. This CDR3 is 13 amino acids long. The germline V gene encodes CDR1 SGHVS and CDR2 FQNEAQ. The chain's CDR3 is CVSSLRIYDTIYF. In DNA form, the CDR3 reads TGTGTCAGCAGCTTACGGATTTATGACACCATATATTTT.

This clonotype was observed many times. V is TRBV2 and J is TRBJ1-1; unclear D gene. The CDR3 has 11 residues. In germline, CDR1 is SNHLY, CDR2 FYNNEI. Trimming removed 0 bases at V and 10 bases at J, with 6 bases between. CDR3 nucleotides: TGTGCCAGCAGTGAAGCGGTAGGAGCTTTCTTT. Translating it yields CASSEAVGAFF.

This clonotype has a count of ten or more. The chain is built from TRBV7-2 and TRBJ2-5; D unresolved. The V end lost 7 bases, the J end lost 0 bases, and 12 bases lay between the germline ends. This CDR3 contains 14 residues. Per germline, CDR1 SGHTA and CDR2 FQGNSA. DNA of the CDR3: TGTGCCAGCATGGATAGCAGGTACCAAGAGACCCAGTACTTC. Its protein product is CASMDSRYQETQYF. The full variable domain, its missing parts supplied by reference TRBV7-2 and TRBJ2-5, is GAGVSQSPSNKVTEKGKDVELRCDPISGHTALYWYRQSLGQGLEFLIYFQGNSAPDKSGLPSDRFSAERTGGSVSTLTIQRTQQEDSAVYLCASMDSRYQETQYFGPGTRLLVL.

This clonotype was recorded many times. The chain employs TRBV2 and TRBJ1-5; 10 bases are shared with TRBD1. The germline V gene has CDR1 SNHLY and CDR2 FYNNEI. The length of the CDR3 is 15 residues. V dropped 6 bases and J dropped 1; count of bases not matched to a gene: 3. CDR3 residues: CASRQDRGSNQPQHF. The DNA of the CDR3 is TGTGCCAGCAGGCAGGACAGGGGGAGCAATCAGCCCCAGCATTTT. The full variable domain, rest sourced from reference TRBV2 and TRBJ1-5, is EPEVTQTPSHQVTQMGQEVILRCVPISNHLYFYWYRQILGQKVEFLVSFYNNEISEKSEIFDDQFSVERPDGSNFTLKIRSTKLEDSAMYFCASRQDRGSNQPQHFGDGTRLSIL.

This clonotype was observed at least ten times. The DNA of the CDR3 is TGTGCCAGCAGCGGAAGCGGGTCCTACAATGAGCAGTTCTTC. It yields the protein CASSGSGSYNEQFF. The chain recombines TRBV7-3 with TRBJ2-1, with TRBD2 as a possible D gene (6 bases). Trimming removed 5 bases at V and 1 base at J, with 9 bases between. The CDR3 sequence is 14 residues long. Germline V gives CDR1 SGHTA, CDR2 FQGTGA.

A few counts support this clonotype. The rearrangement joins TRBV5-4 to TRBJ2-7, with no clear D. This CDR3 spans 15 amino acids. V was pared by 1 base and J by 1 base, with 12 bases between. Germline-derived CDR1 and CDR2 are SGHNT and YYREEE (reference sequence). The CDR3 spells CASSLIGSQSYEQYF. The DNA of the CDR3 is TGTGCCAGCAGCTTGATTGGTAGTCAGTCCTACGAGCAGTACTTC.

This chain joins TRBV28 and TRBJ1-5; tentative D call: TRBD1 (6 bases). V lost 3 bases, J lost 0 bases, and 15 bases lay in between. Germline assignment: CDR1 MDHEN and CDR2 SYDVKM. The CDR3 has 17 residues. CDR3 nucleotide sequence: TGTGCCAGCAGTTTTGGGGGGGCTCGGTTTAGCAATCAGCCCCAGCATTTT. This translates into CASSFGGARFSNQPQHF.

The genes are TRBV6-1 and TRBJ2-3; TRBD1 agrees at 9 bases. V was pared by 6 bases and J by 3 bases, with 4 bases of the junction left unmatched. Germline lookup yields CDR1 MNHNS and CDR2 SASEGT. This CDR3 is built from 14 residues. The CDR3 region is CASRKGTGTDTQYF. The DNA of the CDR3 is TGTGCCAGCAGGAAGGGGACAGGGACAGATACGCAGTATTTT.

There are a few counts of this clonotype. The chain employs TRBV4-1 and TRBJ2-7; 10 positions match TRBD2. The V gene's germline CDR1 is MGHRA and CDR2 YSYEKL. Unmatched junction bases numbered 8, after V lost 5 bases and J lost 7 bases. This CDR3 has 14 residues. CDR3 coding DNA: TGCGCCAGCAGCTCCCTAGCGGGAGCTCGGGAGCAGTACTTC. This sequence encodes CASSSLAGAREQYF.

The chain couples TRBV2 to TRBJ2-4; 10 bases are shared with TRBD2. V gave up 6 bases and J gave up 5 bases; unmatched junction bases: 4. The germline CDR1 and CDR2 sequences are SNHLY and FYNNEI. The CDR3 consists of 14 residues. The CDR3 coding sequence is TGTGCCAGCAGACCCGGACTAGCGGAAAACATTCAGTACTTC. This gives the protein CASRPGLAENIQYF.

This clonotype has only a few counts. This chain joins TRBV7-2 and TRBJ1-1, with D possibly TRBD1 on 6 matching bases. CDR1 is SGHTA, CDR2 FQGNSA, per germline. The V end lost 5 bases, the J end lost 3 bases, and 16 bases lay between the germline ends. This CDR3 contains 15 residues. The CDR3 DNA reads TGTGCCAGCAGCGCCCCTCAGGGGCCTTACACTGAAGCTTTCTTT. Translation: CASSAPQGPYTEAFF.

In this sample, this clonotype turned up many times. J is TRBJ2-1 and V is TRBV20-1; maybe TRBD1 (5 bases). Germline CDR1 and CDR2: DFQATT and SNEGSKA (reference sequence). This CDR3 is built from 13 residues. The V end lost 5 bases, the J end lost 1 base, and 9 bases lay between the germline ends. The CDR3 loop reads CSAARDSYNEQFF. CDR3 DNA sequence: TGCAGTGCTGCCAGGGATTCCTACAATGAGCAGTTCTTC.

The rearrangement links TRBV5-6 to TRBJ1-3; D gene uncertain. V shed 0 bases and J shed 5 bases, with 15 bases lying between them. CDR3 length equals 16 residues. Germline V lookup: CDR1 SGHDT, CDR2 YYEEEE. The CDR3 region has the DNA TGTGCCAGCAGCTTGGATGAGAATCTCGGCAGAAACACCATATATTTT. Its protein product is CASSLDENLGRNTIYF.